This T cell receptor (beta chain) was captured by sequencing in a study of T-cell memory formation after mild COVID-19. On this clonotype: The antigen is unknown.

5'RACE with constant-segment primers yielded barcoded, UMI-tagged TCR alpha and TCR beta cDNA libraries. TCRdb re-analysed the 5' RACE reads in MiXCR, keeping a single row per CDR3 protein. The sample includes a few hundred thousand distinct CDR3 sequences, 20% to 25% of them seen just once. Study-level points and caveats: Cross-reactive memory apparently joined, as some responding clones appeared in pre-infection memory. Later expanders leaned toward CD4+, whereas clones contracting from day 15 to 85 were balanced CD4/CD8.

Looked up from germline, CDR1 is ENHRY and CDR2 is SYGVKD. This CDR3 has 15 amino acids. V was pared by 2 bases and J by 0 bases, with 8 bases between. The sequence was obtained from a man younger than 30 who had mild COVID-19 (a few samples of this study predate the infection). Cell type and time point are not known. The V call is TRBV10-3, the J call TRBJ1-3, with a tentative D call TRBD1 (6 bases). Sequencing input: PBMCs or a T cell subset sorted from them (not recorded which). In DNA, the CDR3 is TGTGCCATCAGTGAGCAGGGGACCTCTGGAAACACCATATATTTT. The encoded protein is CAISEQGTSGNTIYF.